Each of the 12 T cell receptor beta chains below was sequenced from the same sample in a study of PD-1 blockade in classical Hodgkin lymphoma. Every patient was affected by relapse after autologous stem cell transplantation, while exposure to brentuximab vedotin was not uniform. Measured with immunoSEQ multiplex PCR; TCRdb has only the in-frame clones, and not every one. The table includes roughly 40,000 clones, 85% to 90% detected once. The sequencing used peripheral blood mononuclear cells (PBMCs), collected at baseline. Receptor source: a human donor with classical Hodgkin lymphoma.

This rearrangement joins TRBV18 to TRBJ2-7; D remains unclear. CDR3 length equals 12 residues. Germline CDR1 reads KGHSH; CDR2 reads LQKENI. V was shortened by 0 bases and J by 2 bases, with 2 bases between the two germline ends. DNA for the CDR3: TGTGCCAGCTCACCACCAACCTACGAGCAGTACTTC. It is translated as CASSPPTYEQYF.

The chain employs TRBV19 and TRBJ2-2; D uncertain. Trimming took off 7 bases at V and 0 bases at J, with 9 bases between the two ends. The CDR3 has 14 residues. Germline V gene lookup returns CDR1 LNHDA and CDR2 SQIVND (reference sequence). The CDR3 DNA is TGTGCCAGTAAATTTAGCACGAACACCGGGGAGCTGTTTTTT. Its protein product is CASKFSTNTGELFF.

The count of this clone is one. This sequence joins TRBV18 and TRBJ1-1; D unresolved. V shed 5 bases and J shed 0 bases, with 10 bases lying between them. This CDR3 comprises 14 residues. Germline CDR1 KGHSH, CDR2 LQKENI. The CDR3 sequence: CASSFDGMNTEAFF. The CDR3 DNA is TGTGCCAGCTCATTCGACGGGATGAACACTGAAGCTTTCTTT.

This chain joins TRBV4-2 and TRBJ1-3; 9 bases match TRBD1. The CDR3 loop spans 17 amino acids. V lost 0 bases, J lost 0 bases, and 3 bases stayed unmatched. Germline CDR1 and CDR2: LGHNA and YNFKEQ. The CDR3 DNA sequence: TGTGCCAGCAGCCAAGATCGGGGACAGGGCTCTGGAAACACCATATATTTT. Translation gives CASSQDRGQGSGNTIYF.

The CDR3 sequence is CATRDPGGGSYEQYF. The CDR3 nucleotides read TGTGCCACCAGGGATCCGGGTGGAGGCTCCTACGAGCAGTACTTC. V gene TRBV19 combines with J gene TRBJ2-7, with D perhaps being TRBD1 or TRBD2 (5 bases each). The germline gives CDR1 LNHDA, CDR2 SQIVND (reference sequence). The germline V and J ends were trimmed by 10 bases and 0 bases, with 19 bases remaining between them. This CDR3 has 15 residues.

The V call is TRBV9, the J call TRBJ2-5; TRBD2 aligns across 10 bases. Trimming cost V 0 bases and J 5 bases; bases outside gene matches: 4. The germline V gene encodes CDR1 SGDLS and CDR2 YYNGEE. There are 15 residues in the CDR3. CDR3 bases: TGTGCCAGCAGCGTAGGTCTAGCGGGAGCCGAGACCCAGTACTTC. Translating it yields CASSVGLAGAETQYF.

This clone was observed once. The rearrangement joins TRBV4-3 to TRBJ2-3, with D perhaps matching TRBD2 (6 bases). Germline CDR1 reads LGHNA; CDR2 reads YSLEER. There are 16 residues in the CDR3. V gave up 1 base and J gave up 6 bases, with 17 bases separating them. CDR3 loop: CASSQGGPGRRDTQYF. The CDR3, as DNA: TGCGCCAGCAGCCAAGGAGGGCCAGGGAGGAGGGATACGCAGTATTTT.

The table lists this clone with a count of one. This chain uses TRBV16 with TRBJ2-1; 12 bases are shared with TRBD2. Germline assignment: CDR1 KGHSY and CDR2 FQNENV. This CDR3 comprises 16 residues. J was trimmed by 5 bases and V by 3 bases; bases with no gene match: 5. As DNA, the CDR3 is TGTGCCAGCAGCCAGGGGGGACTAGCGGGCCACAATGAGCAGTTCTTC. This encodes CASSQGGLAGHNEQFF.

CDR3 sequence reads: CASSSGVGETQYF. CDR3 coding DNA: TGTGCCAGTAGTTCTGGGGTTGGGGAGACCCAGTACTTC. The gene calls are TRBV19 and TRBJ2-5; no clear D. Trimming stripped 5 bases from V and 5 bases from J, with 12 bases between. This CDR3 has 13 residues. Germline CDR1 and CDR2: LNHDA and SQIVND (reference sequence).

The chain recombines TRBV10-3 with TRBJ2-6; D is unresolved. The germline V gene encodes CDR1 ENHRY and CDR2 SYGVKD. The CDR3 runs 15 residues. V was clipped by 5 bases and J by 0 bases, with 8 bases between them. As DNA, the CDR3 is TGTGCCATCAGTTTTGGTAGCTCTGGGGCCAACGTCCTGACTTTC. This codes for CAISFGSSGANVLTF.

CDR3 residues: CAWSSAVQETQYF. The CDR3 region has the DNA TGTGCCTGGAGCAGTGCCGTCCAAGAGACCCAGTACTTC. The genes are TRBV30 and TRBJ2-5; D remains unclear. This CDR3 contains 13 residues. The V gene lost 3 bases and the J gene lost 1 base, with 9 bases spanning the gap. The germline gives CDR1 GTSNPN, CDR2 SVGIG (reference sequence).

V gene TRBV19 combines with J gene TRBJ2-7, with a possible D match to TRBD1 (5 bases). CDR1 is LNHDA and CDR2 is SQIVND in the germline V gene (reference sequence). V lost 6 bases and J 3 bases, leaving 12 bases between the germline ends. There are 13 residues in the CDR3. DNA of the CDR3: TGTGCCAGTAGCATGGACACGGGCTACGAGCAGTACTTC. This encodes CASSMDTGYEQYF.